This entry is about one T cell receptor beta chain. The entry originates in a study of shared clonotypes between healthy human individuals. This CDR3 spans 18 amino acids. The germline V gene has CDR1 SGHDT and CDR2 YYEEEE. The V segment lost 4 bases and the J segment 0 bases; nucleotides outside the gene matches: 10. Sequencing was performed with immunoSEQ multiplex PCR; in TCRdb, only in-frame clones are kept and a portion is missing. The table includes hundreds of thousands of clones, 95% to 97% detected once. Naive CD8 isolation took CD45RO-negative cells positively selected for CCR7 and excluded terminally differentiated effector memory CD45RA+ cells.

The sample consisted of naive CD8+ T cells sorted from blood. This sequence originates from a woman aged 25 to 39 in good health. V and J are TRBV5-6 and TRBJ2-6; 7 nucleotides line up with TRBD1. CDR3 region: CASSHMTGPHSGANVLTF. The CDR3 bases are TGTGCCAGCAGCCACATGACAGGGCCGCACTCTGGGGCCAACGTCCTGACTTTC.